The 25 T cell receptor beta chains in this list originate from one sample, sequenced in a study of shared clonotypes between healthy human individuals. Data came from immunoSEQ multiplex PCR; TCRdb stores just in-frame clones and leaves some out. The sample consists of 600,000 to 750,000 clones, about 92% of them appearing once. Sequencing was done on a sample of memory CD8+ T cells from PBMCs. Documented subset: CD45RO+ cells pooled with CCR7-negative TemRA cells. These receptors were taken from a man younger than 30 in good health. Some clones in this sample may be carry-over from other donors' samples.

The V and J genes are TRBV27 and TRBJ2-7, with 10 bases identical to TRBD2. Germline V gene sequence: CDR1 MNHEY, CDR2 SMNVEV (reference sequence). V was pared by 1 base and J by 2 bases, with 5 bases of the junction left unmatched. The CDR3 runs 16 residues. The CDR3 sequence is CASSLLWTSGAYEQYF. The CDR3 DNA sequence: TGTGCCAGCAGTTTATTGTGGACTAGCGGAGCCTACGAGCAGTACTTC.

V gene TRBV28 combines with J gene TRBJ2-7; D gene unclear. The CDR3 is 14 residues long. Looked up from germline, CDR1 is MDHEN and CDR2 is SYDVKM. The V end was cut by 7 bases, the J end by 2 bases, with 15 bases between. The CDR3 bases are TGTGCCAGCATGTATGGCGGATCCACCTACGAGCAGTACTTC. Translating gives CASMYGGSTYEQYF.

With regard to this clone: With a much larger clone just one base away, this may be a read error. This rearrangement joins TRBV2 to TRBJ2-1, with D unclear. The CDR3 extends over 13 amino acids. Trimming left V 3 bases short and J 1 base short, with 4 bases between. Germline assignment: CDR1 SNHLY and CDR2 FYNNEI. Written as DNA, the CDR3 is TGTGCCAGCAGTGACAGTTCCTACAATGAGCAGTTCTTC. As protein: CASSDSSYNEQFF.

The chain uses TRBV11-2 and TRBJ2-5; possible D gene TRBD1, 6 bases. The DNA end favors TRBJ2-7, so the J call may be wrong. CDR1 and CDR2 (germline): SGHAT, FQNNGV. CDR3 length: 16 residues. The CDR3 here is CASSLPPVRQGYEQYF. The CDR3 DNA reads TGTGCCAGCAGCTTACCCCCGGTTCGGCAGGGGTACGAGCAGTACTTC.

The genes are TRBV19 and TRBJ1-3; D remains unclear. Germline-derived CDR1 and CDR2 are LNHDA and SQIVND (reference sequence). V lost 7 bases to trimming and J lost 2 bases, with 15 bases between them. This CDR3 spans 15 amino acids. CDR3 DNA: TGTGCCAGTACCTTCCCACAGCACACTGGAAACACCATATATTTT. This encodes CASTFPQHTGNTIYF.

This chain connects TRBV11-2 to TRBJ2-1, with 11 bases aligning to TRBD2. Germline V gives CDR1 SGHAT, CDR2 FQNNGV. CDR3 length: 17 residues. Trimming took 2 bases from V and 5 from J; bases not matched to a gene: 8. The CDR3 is CASSLIPSGRLHNEQFF. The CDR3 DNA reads TGTGCCAGCAGCTTAATTCCTAGCGGGAGGCTCCACAATGAGCAGTTCTTC.

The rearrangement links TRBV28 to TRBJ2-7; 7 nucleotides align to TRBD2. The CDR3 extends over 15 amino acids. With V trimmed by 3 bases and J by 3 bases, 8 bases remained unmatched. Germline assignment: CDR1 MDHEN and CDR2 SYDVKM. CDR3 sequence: CASSFIPSGIYEQYF. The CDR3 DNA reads TGTGCCAGCAGTTTTATCCCTAGCGGTATCTACGAGCAGTACTTC.

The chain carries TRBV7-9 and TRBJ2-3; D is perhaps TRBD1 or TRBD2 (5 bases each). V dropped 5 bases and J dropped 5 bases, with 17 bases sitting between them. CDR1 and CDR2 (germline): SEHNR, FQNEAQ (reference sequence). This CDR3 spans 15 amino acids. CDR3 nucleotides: TGTGCCAGCAGCCCCCCCCGGGACCCCTTAGATACGCAGTATTTT. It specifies CASSPPRDPLDTQYF.

The CDR3 DNA reads as TGTGCCAGCAGCTTTGGGACAGTACTCTACGAGCAGTACTTC. The encoded protein is CASSFGTVLYEQYF. The rearrangement links TRBV11-2 to TRBJ2-7; TRBD1 agrees at 7 bases. J was trimmed by 3 bases and V by 3 bases; bases with no gene match: 5. Germline V gives CDR1 SGHAT, CDR2 FQNNGV. CDR3 length: 14 amino acids. The full variable domain, its missing parts supplied by reference TRBV11-2 and TRBJ2-7, is EAGVAQSPRYKIIEKRQSVAFWCNPISGHATLYWYQQILGQGPKLLIQFQNNGVVDDSQLPKDRFSAERLKGVDSTLKIQPAKLEDSAVYLCASSFGTVLYEQYFGPGTRLTVT.

Here the CDR3 DNA reads TGTGCCAGCAGCGCCGGACAGGGAAGTACAGATACGCAGTATTTT. Translated: CASSAGQGSTDTQYF. This chain uses TRBV13 with TRBJ2-3, with 8 bases aligning to TRBD1. CDR1 is PRHDT, CDR2 FYEKMQ, per germline (reference sequence). V lost 5 bases and J lost 3; bases outside the gene matches: 7. The CDR3 length is 15 residues.

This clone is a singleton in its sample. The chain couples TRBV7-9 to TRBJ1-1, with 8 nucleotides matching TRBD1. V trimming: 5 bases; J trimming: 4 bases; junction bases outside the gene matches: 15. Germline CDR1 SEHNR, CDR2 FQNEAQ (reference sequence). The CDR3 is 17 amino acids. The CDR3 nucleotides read TGTGCCAGCAGCCCACAACAGGGGGTGGCTTTAGGCACTGAAGCTTTCTTT. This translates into CASSPQQGVALGTEAFF.

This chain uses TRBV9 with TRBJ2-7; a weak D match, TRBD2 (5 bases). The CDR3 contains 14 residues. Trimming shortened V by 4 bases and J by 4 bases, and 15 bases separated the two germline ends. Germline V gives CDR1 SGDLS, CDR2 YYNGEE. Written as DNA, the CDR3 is TGTGCCAGCAGCCCCGGAGATCGGGGTTACGAGCAGTACTTC. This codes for CASSPGDRGYEQYF.

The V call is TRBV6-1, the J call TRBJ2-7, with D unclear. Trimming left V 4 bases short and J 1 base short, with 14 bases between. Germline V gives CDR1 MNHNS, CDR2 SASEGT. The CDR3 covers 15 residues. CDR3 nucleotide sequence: TGTGCCAGCAGTGTCGGCGTCAGTACTTCCTACGAGCAGTACTTC. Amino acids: CASSVGVSTSYEQYF.

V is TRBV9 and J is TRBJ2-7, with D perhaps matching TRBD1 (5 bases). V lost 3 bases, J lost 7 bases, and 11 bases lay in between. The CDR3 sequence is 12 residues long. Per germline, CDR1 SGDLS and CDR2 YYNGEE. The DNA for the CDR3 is TGTGCCAGCAGCGAGATCCCAGGGGAGCAGTACTTC. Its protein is CASSEIPGEQYF.

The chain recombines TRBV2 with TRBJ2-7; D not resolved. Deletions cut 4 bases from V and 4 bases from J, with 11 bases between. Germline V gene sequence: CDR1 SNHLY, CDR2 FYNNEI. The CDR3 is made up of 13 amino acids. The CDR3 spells CASSGTSPYEQYF. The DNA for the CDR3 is TGTGCCAGCAGTGGGACCTCCCCATACGAGCAGTACTTC.

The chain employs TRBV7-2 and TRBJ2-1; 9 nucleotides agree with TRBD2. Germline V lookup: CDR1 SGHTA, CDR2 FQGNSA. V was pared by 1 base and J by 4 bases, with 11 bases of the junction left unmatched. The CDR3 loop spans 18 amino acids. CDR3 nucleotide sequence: TGTGCCAGCAGCTTAGTCTTGGTGCTAGCGGGACCATACAATGAGCAGTTCTTC. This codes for CASSLVLVLAGPYNEQFF.

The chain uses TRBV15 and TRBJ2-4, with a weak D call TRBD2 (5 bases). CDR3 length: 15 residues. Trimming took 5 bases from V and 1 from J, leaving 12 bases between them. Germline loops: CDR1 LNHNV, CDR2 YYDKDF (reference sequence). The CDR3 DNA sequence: TGTGCCACCAGCCCTTTCGGCGGGGCCAAAAACATTCAGTACTTC. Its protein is CATSPFGGAKNIQYF.

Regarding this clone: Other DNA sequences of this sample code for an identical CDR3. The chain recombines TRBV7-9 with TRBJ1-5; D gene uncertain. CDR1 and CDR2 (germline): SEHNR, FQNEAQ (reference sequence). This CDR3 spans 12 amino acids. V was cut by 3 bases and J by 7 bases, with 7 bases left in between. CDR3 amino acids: CASSFSNQPQHF. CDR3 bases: TGTGCCAGCAGCTTTTCGAACCAGCCCCAGCATTTT.

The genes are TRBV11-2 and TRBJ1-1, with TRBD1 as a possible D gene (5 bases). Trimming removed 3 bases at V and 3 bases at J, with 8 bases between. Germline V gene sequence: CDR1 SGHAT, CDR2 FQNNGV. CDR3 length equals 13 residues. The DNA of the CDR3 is TGTGCCAGCAGCTTGGGGGTTTACACTGAAGCTTTCTTT. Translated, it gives CASSLGVYTEAFF. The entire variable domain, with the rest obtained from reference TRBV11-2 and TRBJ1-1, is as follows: EAGVAQSPRYKIIEKRQSVAFWCNPISGHATLYWYQQILGQGPKLLIQFQNNGVVDDSQLPKDRFSAERLKGVDSTLKIQPAKLEDSAVYLCASSLGVYTEAFFGQGTRLTVV.

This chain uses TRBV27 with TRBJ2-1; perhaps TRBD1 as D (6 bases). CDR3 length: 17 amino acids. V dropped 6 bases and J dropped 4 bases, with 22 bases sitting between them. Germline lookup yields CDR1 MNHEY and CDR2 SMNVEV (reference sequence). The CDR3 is CASRSRRGGVAYNEQFF. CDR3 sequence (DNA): TGTGCCAGCAGATCCCGTCGAGGGGGAGTAGCATACAATGAGCAGTTCTTC.

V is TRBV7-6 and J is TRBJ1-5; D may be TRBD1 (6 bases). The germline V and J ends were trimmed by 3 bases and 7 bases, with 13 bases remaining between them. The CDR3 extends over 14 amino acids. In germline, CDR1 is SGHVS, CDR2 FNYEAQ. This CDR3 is CASSFIRGEQPQHF. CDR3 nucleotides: TGTGCCAGCAGCTTTATCAGGGGCGAACAGCCCCAGCATTTT.

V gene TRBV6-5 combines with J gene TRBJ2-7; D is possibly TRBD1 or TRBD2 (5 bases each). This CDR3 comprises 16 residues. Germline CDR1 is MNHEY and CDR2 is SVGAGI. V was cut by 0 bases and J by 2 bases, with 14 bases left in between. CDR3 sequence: CASSYSLGVLTYEQYF. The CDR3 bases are TGTGCCAGCAGTTACTCATTGGGGGTTCTTACCTACGAGCAGTACTTC.

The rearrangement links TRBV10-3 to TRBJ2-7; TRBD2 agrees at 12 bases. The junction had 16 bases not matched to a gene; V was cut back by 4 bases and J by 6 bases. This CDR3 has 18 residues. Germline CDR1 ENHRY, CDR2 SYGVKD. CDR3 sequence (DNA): TGTGCCATCAGTGGGCTTCGACTAGCGGGAGTAGGATCGGGCGAGCAGTACTTC. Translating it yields CAISGLRLAGVGSGEQYF.

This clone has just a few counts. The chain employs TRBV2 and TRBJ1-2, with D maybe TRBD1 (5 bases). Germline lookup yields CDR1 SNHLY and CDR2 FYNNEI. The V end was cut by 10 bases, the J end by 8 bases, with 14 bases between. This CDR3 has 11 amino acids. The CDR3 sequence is CAINPDIGYTF. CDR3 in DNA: TGTGCCATAAACCCGGACATCGGCTACACCTTC.

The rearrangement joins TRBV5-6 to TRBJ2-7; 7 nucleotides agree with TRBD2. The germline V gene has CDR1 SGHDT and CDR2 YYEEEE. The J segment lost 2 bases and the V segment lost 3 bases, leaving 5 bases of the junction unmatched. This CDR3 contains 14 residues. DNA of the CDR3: TGTGCCAGCAGCTACGCGGGAGAGGCCTACGAGCAGTACTTC. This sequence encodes CASSYAGEAYEQYF.